Presented here are 5 T cell receptor beta chains from one specimen sequenced in a study of cytomegalovirus exposure and HLA in healthy donors. Method: immunoSEQ multiplex PCR; TCRdb's copy keeps in-frame clones and lacks some. The data show 150,000 to 250,000 clones, roughly 77% seen once. The sequencing sample was made of PBMCs. The receptors stem from a woman in her 30s in good health and CMV-seronegative.

The chain couples TRBV29-1 to TRBJ2-5, with TRBD1 matching over 11 bases. Looked up from germline, CDR1 is SQVTM and CDR2 is ANQGSEA. The CDR3 contains 13 residues. V lost 7 bases to trimming and J lost 5 bases; unmatched junction nucleotides: 6. The CDR3 spells CSDRTGGLETQYF. CDR3 in DNA: TGCAGCGATCGGACAGGGGGCCTGGAGACCCAGTACTTC.

This sequence joins TRBV30 and TRBJ1-6; D gene ambiguous. Trimming took off 0 bases at V and 11 bases at J, with 11 bases between the two ends. Germline V lookup: CDR1 GTSNPN, CDR2 SVGIG (reference sequence). CDR3 length equals 13 residues. CDR3 sequence reads: CAWSVRGNAPLHF. CDR3 DNA: TGTGCCTGGAGTGTACGAGGGAACGCACCCCTCCACTTT.

The chain uses TRBV19 and TRBJ1-1; a possible D gene is TRBD1 (5 bases). V dropped 7 bases and J dropped 4 bases, with 16 bases sitting between them. The germline V gene has CDR1 LNHDA and CDR2 SQIVND (reference sequence). CDR3 size: 14 residues. The CDR3 region is CASTHRGGGTEAFF. The CDR3 coding sequence is TGTGCCAGTACCCACCGTGGGGGGGGCACTGAAGCTTTCTTT. The variable domain in full, with the rest retrieved from reference TRBV19 and TRBJ1-1, is DGGITQSPKYLFRKEGQNVTLSCEQNLNHDAMYWYRQDPGQGLRLIYYSQIVNDFQKGDIAEGYSVSREKKESFPLTVTSAQKNPTAFYLCASTHRGGGTEAFFGQGTRLTVV.

This CDR3 reads CASSPPNREIAKNIQYF. CDR3 DNA sequence: TGTGCCAGCTCACCACCGAACAGGGAGATAGCCAAAAACATTCAGTACTTC. This chain connects TRBV18 to TRBJ2-4; TRBD1 is a possible D gene (6 bases). V lost 0 bases to trimming and J lost 0 bases, with 12 bases between them. The CDR3 is 17 residues long. The V gene's germline CDR1 is KGHSH and CDR2 LQKENI.

This rearrangement joins TRBV7-9 to TRBJ1-3; TRBD1 aligns across 8 bases. The germline CDR1 and CDR2 sequences are SEHNR and FQNEAQ (reference sequence). With V trimmed by 8 bases and J by 3 bases, 6 bases remained unmatched. The length of the CDR3 is 14 residues. The CDR3, as DNA: TGTGCCAGCGGACAGGGTACTCGTGGAAACACCATATATTTT. Encoded protein: CASGQGTRGNTIYF.